Each of the 10 T cell receptor beta chains below was sequenced from the same sample in a study of patients and donors after allogeneic stem cell transplantation. TCRdb processed the RT-PCR reads anew with MiXCR; each CDR3 protein has one entry. The sample has under 200,000 distinct CDR3 sequences; 24% are singletons. Sequencing was performed on blood, either unsorted or a sorted T cell fraction (not recorded which). The receptors stem from a human donor who was either an allogeneic HSCT recipient or a stem cell or donor lymphocyte infusion donor (not recorded which). It is not recorded whose cells these are; they may come from a transplant donor.

There are many counts of this clonotype. The chain is built from TRBV12-3 or TRBV12-4 and TRBJ1-5; the D is unclear. V lost 3 bases, J lost 4 bases, and 10 bases lay in between. CDR3 length equals 14 residues. The CDR3 DNA follows: TGTGCCAGCAGTTTTGACCTGAGAAATCAGCCCCAGCATTTT. Its translation is CASSFDLRNQPQHF.

The rearrangement joins TRBV7-3 to TRBJ2-5, with D hard to call. The V gene lost 1 base and the J gene lost 2 bases, with 8 bases spanning the gap. The CDR3 has 14 residues. Germline V gives CDR1 SGHTA, CDR2 FQGTGA. CDR3 nucleotides: TGTGCCAGCAGCTTAATGGGTGGACAAGAGACCCAGTACTTC. Translated: CASSLMGGQETQYF.

This clonotype appeared a few times. This chain joins TRBV4-1 and TRBJ2-3; weak D call: TRBD1 (5 bases). The CDR3 runs 16 residues. Germline CDR1 is MGHRA and CDR2 is YSYEKL. V lost 1 base and J lost 3, with 14 bases in between. CDR3 residues: CASSQVQLRQTDTQYF. CDR3 sequence (DNA): TGCGCCAGCAGCCAAGTACAACTCCGACAGACAGATACGCAGTATTTT.

The genes are TRBV2 and TRBJ2-2; D is possibly TRBD1 (6 bases). This CDR3 region has 16 residues. V was clipped by 5 bases and J by 1 base, with 14 bases between them. The germline V gene encodes CDR1 SNHLY and CDR2 FYNNEI. CDR3 in amino acids: CASSPRGTGNTGELFF. In nucleotides, the CDR3 is TGTGCCAGCAGTCCTAGGGGGACCGGGAACACCGGGGAGCTGTTTTTT.

This clonotype occurred a few times. The chain recombines TRBV27 with TRBJ2-3; 7 bases align to TRBD2. After removal of 4 bases from V and 0 bases from J, the junction contained 4 bases not matched to a gene. The CDR3 covers 15 residues. The germline CDR1 and CDR2 sequences are MNHEY and SMNVEV (reference sequence). DNA of the CDR3: TGTGCCAGCAGTTCCGGGGGGACTAGCACAGATACGCAGTATTTT. It codes for CASSSGGTSTDTQYF.

Ten or more counts support this clonotype. The chain links TRBV3-1 to TRBJ1-1; D perhaps matches TRBD1 (6 bases). From germline, CDR1 is LGHDT and CDR2 YNNKEL (reference sequence). Trimming pared 0 bases from V and 4 bases from J, leaving 15 bases between. This CDR3 is 16 amino acids long. Here the CDR3 reads CASSQDLTGIATEAFF. The CDR3 coding sequence is TGTGCCAGCAGCCAAGATCTAACAGGGATTGCCACTGAAGCTTTCTTT.

This chain links TRBV15 with TRBJ1-1; D call uncertain. Germline CDR1 is LNHNV and CDR2 is YYDKDF (reference sequence). CDR3 length: 14 residues. The V end was cut by 1 base, the J end by 1 base, with 7 bases between. CDR3 DNA: TGTGCCACCAGCAGAGTCGCGGGGAACACTGAAGCTTTCTTT. It encodes CATSRVAGNTEAFF.

This clonotype has just a few counts. This chain links TRBV27 with TRBJ2-3; D is ambiguous. Trimming took off 2 bases at V and 1 base at J, with 13 bases between the two ends. Germline CDR1 reads MNHEY; CDR2 reads SMNVEV (reference sequence). This CDR3 has 16 residues. Here the CDR3 reads CASSLIRPLGTDTQYF. CDR3 sequence (DNA): TGTGCCAGCAGTTTAATCCGCCCCTTAGGCACAGATACGCAGTATTTT.

This sequence joins TRBV12-3 or TRBV12-4 and TRBJ2-4; maybe TRBD2 (5 bases). Trimming left V 3 bases short and J 0 bases short, with 12 bases between. This CDR3 is 16 amino acids long. This CDR3 is CASSFASPLAKNIQYF. DNA of the CDR3: TGTGCCAGCAGTTTTGCTAGCCCTCTAGCCAAAAACATTCAGTACTTC.

Ten or more counts support this clonotype. The chain employs TRBV10-3 and TRBJ1-2; maybe TRBD1 (5 bases). CDR1 and CDR2 (germline): ENHRY, SYGVKD. The CDR3 contains 14 residues. The V end was cut by 0 bases, the J end by 8 bases, with 13 bases between. CDR3 bases: TGTGCCATCAGTGAGTCCAACGGGGACGGCGGCTACACCTTC. It encodes CAISESNGDGGYTF.